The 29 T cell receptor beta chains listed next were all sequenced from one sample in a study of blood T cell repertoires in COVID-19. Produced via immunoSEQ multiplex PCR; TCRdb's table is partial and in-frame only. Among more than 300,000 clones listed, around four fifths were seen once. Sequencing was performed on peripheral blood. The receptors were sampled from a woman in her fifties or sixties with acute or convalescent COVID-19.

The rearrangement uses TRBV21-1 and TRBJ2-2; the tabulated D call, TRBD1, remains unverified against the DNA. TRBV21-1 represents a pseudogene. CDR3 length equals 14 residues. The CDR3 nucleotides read TGTGCCAGCAGCCGGACAGGGGTCAACGGGGAGCTGTTTTTT. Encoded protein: CASSRTGVNGELFF.

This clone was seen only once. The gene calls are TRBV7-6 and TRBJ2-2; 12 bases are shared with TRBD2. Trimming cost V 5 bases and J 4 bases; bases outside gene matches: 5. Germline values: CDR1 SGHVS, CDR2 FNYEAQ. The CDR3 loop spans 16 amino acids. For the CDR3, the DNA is TGTGCCAGCAGCCCACTAGCGGGGGGCTTCACCGGGGAGCTGTTTTTT. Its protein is CASSPLAGGFTGELFF. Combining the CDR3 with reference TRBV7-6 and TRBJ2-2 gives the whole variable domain GAGVSQSPRYKVTKRGQDVALRCDPISGHVSLYWYRQALGQGPEFLTYFNYEAQQDKSGLPNDRFSAERPEGSISTLTIQRTEQRDSAMYRCASSPLAGGFTGELFFGEGSRLTVL.

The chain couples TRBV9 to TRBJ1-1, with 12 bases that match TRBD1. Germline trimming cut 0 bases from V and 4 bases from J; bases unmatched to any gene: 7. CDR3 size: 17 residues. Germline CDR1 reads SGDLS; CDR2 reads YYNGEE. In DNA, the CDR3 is TGTGCCAGCAGCGTAGGAGGGACAGGGGGCGCAGGCACTGAAGCTTTCTTT. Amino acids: CASSVGGTGGAGTEAFF.

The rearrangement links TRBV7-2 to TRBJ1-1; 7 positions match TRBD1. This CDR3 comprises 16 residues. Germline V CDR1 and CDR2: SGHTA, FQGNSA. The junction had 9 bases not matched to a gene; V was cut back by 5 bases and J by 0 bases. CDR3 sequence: CASSRLEGAMNTEAFF. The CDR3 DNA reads TGTGCCAGCAGCCGTCTAGAGGGGGCGATGAACACTGAAGCTTTCTTT.

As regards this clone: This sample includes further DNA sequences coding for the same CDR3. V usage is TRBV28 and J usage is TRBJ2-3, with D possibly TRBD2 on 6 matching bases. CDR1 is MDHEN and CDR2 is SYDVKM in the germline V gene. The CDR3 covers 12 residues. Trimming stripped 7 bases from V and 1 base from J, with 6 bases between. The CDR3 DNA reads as TGTGCCAGCACGGGGGGCACAGATACGCAGTATTTT. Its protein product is CASTGGTDTQYF.

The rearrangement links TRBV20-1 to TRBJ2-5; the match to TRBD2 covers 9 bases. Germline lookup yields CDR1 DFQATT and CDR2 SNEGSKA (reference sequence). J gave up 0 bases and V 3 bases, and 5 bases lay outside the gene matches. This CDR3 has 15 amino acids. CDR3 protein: CSASGSGGHQETQYF. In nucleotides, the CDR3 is TGCAGTGCTAGTGGTAGCGGGGGCCACCAAGAGACCCAGTACTTC.

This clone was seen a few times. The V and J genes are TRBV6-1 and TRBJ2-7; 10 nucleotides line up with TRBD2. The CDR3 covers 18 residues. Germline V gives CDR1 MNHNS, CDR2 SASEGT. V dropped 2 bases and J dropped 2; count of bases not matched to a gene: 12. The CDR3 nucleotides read TGTGCCAGCAGTGAATATCACGTCCCTAGCGGGGGAACCTACGAGCAGTACTTC. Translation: CASSEYHVPSGGTYEQYF.

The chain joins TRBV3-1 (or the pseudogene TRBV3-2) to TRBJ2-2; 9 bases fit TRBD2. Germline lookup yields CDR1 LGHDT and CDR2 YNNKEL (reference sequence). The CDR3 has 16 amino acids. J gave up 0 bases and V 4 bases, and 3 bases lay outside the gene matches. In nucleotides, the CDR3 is TGTGCCAGCAGCCCGCTAGCGGGGTCGAACACCGGGGAGCTGTTTTTT. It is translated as CASSPLAGSNTGELFF.

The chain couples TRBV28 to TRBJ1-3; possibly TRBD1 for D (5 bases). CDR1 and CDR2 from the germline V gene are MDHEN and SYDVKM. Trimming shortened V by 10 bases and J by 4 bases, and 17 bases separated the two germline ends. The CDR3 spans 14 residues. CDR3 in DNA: TGTGCCACCGGGGGGAACTTTGCCGGAAACACCATATATTTT. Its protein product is CATGGNFAGNTIYF. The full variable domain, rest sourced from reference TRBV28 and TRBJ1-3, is DVKVTQSSRYLVKRTGEKVFLECVQDMDHENMFWYRQDPGLGLRLIYFSYDVKMKEKGDIPEGYSVSREKKERFSLILESASTNQTSMYLCATGGNFAGNTIYFGEGSWLTVV.

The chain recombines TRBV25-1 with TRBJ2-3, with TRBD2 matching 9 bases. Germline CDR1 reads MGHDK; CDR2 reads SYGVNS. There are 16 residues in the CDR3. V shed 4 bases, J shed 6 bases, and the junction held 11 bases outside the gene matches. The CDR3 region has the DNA TGTGCCAGCAGTGCCTGGGGGACTAGCTTTCAGGATACGCAGTATTTT. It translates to CASSAWGTSFQDTQYF.

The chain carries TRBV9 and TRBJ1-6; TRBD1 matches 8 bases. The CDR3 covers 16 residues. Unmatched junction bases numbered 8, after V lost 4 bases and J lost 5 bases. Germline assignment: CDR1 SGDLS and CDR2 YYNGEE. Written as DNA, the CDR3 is TGTGCCAGCAGCCCCGGACAGGGACCGAATAATTCACCCCTCCACTTT. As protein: CASSPGQGPNNSPLHF.

For the CDR3, the DNA is TGTGCCAGCAGCTTATCAGGGCCGAACACCGGGGAGCTGTTTTTT. It specifies CASSLSGPNTGELFF. The rearrangement joins TRBV11-2 to TRBJ2-2, with D tentatively TRBD1 (5 bases). The CDR3 has 15 residues. CDR1 and CDR2 (germline): SGHAT, FQNNGV. V lost 2 bases, J lost 0 bases, and 7 bases lay in between.

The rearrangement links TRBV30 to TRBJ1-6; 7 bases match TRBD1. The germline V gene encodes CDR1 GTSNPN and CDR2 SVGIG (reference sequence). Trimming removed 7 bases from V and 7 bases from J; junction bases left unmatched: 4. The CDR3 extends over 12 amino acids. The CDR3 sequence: CASSGQNSPLHF. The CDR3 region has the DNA TGTGCCTCCTCGGGACAGAATTCACCCCTCCACTTT.

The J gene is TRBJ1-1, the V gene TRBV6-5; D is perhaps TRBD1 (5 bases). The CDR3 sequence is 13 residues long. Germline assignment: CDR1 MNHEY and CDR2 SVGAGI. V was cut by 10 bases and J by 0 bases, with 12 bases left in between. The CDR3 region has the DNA TGTGCCACCCCGGACACCGTGAACACTGAAGCTTTCTTT. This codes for CATPDTVNTEAFF.

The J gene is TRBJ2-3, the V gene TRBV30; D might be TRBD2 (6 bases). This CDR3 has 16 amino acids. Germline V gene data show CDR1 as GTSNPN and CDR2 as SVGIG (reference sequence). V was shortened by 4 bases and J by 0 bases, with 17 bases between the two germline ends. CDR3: CAWITSAGLSTDTQYF. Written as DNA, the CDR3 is TGTGCCTGGATCACCTCGGCGGGACTTAGCACAGATACGCAGTATTTT.

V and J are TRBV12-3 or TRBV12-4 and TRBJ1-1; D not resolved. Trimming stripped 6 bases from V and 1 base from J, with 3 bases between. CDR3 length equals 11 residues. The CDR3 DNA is TGTGCCAGCAGCGGGAACACTGAAGCTTTCTTT. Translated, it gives CASSGNTEAFF.

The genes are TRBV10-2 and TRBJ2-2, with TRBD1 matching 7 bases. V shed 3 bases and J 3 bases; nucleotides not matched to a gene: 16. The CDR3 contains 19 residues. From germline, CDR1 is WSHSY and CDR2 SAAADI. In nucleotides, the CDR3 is TGCGCCAGCAGTGAATTTGGAGACAGGGATCGAGTCGACACCGGGGAGCTGTTTTTT. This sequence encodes CASSEFGDRDRVDTGELFF.

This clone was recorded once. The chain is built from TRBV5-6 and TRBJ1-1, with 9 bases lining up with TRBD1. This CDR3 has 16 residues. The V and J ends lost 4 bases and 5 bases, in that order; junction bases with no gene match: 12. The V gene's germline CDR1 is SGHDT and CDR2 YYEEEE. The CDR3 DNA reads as TGTGCCAGCAGCCCCGAACAGGGGGCGCGAGTAACTGAAGCTTTCTTT. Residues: CASSPEQGARVTEAFF.

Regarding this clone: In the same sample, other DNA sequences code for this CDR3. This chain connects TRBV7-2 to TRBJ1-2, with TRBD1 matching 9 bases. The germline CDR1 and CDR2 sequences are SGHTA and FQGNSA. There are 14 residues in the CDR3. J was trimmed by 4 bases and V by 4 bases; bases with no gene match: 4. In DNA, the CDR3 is TGTGCCAGCAGCTCACAGGGGGCCGCCTATGGCTACACCTTC. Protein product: CASSSQGAAYGYTF. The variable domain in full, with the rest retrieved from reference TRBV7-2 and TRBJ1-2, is GAGVSQSPSNKVTEKGKDVELRCDPISGHTALYWYRQSLGQGLEFLIYFQGNSAPDKSGLPSDRFSAERTGGSVSTLTIQRTQQEDSAVYLCASSSQGAAYGYTFGSGTRLTVV.

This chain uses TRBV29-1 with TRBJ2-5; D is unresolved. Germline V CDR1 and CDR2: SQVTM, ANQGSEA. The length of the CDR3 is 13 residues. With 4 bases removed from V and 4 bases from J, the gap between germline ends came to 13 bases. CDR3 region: CSVVVWSGETQYF. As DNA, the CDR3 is TGCAGCGTTGTTGTGTGGTCGGGAGAGACCCAGTACTTC.

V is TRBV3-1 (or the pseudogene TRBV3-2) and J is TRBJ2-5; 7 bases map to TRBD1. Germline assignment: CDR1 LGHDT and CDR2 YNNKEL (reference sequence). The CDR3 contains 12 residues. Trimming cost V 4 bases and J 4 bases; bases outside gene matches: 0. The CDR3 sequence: CASSRTGETQYF. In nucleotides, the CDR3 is TGTGCCAGCAGCCGGACAGGAGAGACCCAGTACTTC.

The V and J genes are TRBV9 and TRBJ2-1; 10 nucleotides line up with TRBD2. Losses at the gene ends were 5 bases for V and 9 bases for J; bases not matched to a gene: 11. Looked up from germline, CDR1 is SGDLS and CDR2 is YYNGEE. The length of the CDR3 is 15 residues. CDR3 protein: CASSSSGGVSGEQFF. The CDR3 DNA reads TGTGCCAGCAGTTCTAGCGGGGGCGTAAGTGGTGAGCAGTTCTTC.

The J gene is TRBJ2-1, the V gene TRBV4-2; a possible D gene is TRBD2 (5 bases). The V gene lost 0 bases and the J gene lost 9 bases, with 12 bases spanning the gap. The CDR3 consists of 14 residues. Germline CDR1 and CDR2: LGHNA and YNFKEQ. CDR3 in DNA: TGTGCCAGCAGCCAAGAGGTGAGGGCTAGTGAGCAGTTCTTC. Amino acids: CASSQEVRASEQFF.

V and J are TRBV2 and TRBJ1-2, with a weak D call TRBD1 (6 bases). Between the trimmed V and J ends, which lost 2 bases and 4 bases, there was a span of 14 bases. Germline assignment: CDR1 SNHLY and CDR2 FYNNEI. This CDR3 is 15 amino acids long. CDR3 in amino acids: CASSETGPRSYGYTF. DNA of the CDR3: TGTGCCAGCAGTGAAACAGGGCCGCGAAGCTATGGCTACACCTTC.

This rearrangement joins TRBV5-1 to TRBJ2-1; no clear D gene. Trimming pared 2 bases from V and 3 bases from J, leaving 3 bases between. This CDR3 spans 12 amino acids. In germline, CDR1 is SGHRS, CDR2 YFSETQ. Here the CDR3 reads CASSFNYNEQFF. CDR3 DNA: TGCGCCAGCAGCTTTAACTACAATGAGCAGTTCTTC.

CDR3 in DNA: TGTGCCTGGACCCGGGGAGAGGATCAGCCCCAGCATTTT. As protein: CAWTRGEDQPQHF. The chain couples TRBV30 to TRBJ1-5; D not certain. Germline-derived CDR1 and CDR2 are GTSNPN and SVGIG (reference sequence). This CDR3 contains 13 residues. The V end lost 4 bases, the J end lost 5 bases, and 12 bases lay between the germline ends.

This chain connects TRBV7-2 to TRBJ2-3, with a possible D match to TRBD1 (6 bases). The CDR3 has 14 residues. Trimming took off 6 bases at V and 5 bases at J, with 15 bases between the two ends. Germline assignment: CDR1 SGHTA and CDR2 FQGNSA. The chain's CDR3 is CASRPQGSGDTQYF. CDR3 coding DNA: TGTGCCAGCAGACCACAGGGCTCGGGAGATACGCAGTATTTT.

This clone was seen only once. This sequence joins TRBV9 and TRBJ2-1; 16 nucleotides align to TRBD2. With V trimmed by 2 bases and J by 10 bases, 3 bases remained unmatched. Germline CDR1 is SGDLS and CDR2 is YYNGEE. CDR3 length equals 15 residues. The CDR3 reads CASSVQGLAGGEQFF. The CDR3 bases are TGTGCCAGCAGCGTCCAGGGACTAGCGGGAGGGGAGCAGTTCTTC.

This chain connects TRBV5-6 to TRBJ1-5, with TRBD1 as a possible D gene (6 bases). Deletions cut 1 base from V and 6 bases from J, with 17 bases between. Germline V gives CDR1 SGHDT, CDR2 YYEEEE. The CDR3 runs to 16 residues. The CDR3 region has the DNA TGTGCCAGCAGCTTGCTAGTCAGGGGAGACAGTCAGCCCCAGCATTTT. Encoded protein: CASSLLVRGDSQPQHF.